The subject of this entry is one T cell receptor beta chain. A read error may produce the germline difference seen at one junction end. The data belong to a study of radiation and T cells in renal cell carcinoma. As for time point: blood 2 weeks post-SBRT. Indicated treatment: 15 Gy SBRT to primary tumor, nephrectomy 4 weeks later. The data were produced by immunoSEQ multiplex PCR, yet TCRdb's version contains in-frame clones alone and is incomplete. Among tens of thousands of clones listed, 86% were seen once. This receptor was taken from a woman aged 45 to 65 with renal cell carcinoma. Sequenced here: blood, sampled from a patient whose treatment included radiotherapy and nephrectomy.

DNA for the CDR3: TGTGCCAGCAGCCTAACAGGGTTGAACACTGAAGCTTTCTTT. This translates into CASSLTGLNTEAFF. The chain recombines TRBV7-3 with TRBJ1-1; tentatively, D is TRBD1 (6 bases). This CDR3 region has 14 residues. Germline assignment: CDR1 SGHTA and CDR2 FQGTGA. Using reference TRBV7-3 and TRBJ1-1 for the parts outside the CDR3, the full variable domain is GAGVSQTPSNKVTEKGKYVELRCDPISGHTALYWYRQSLGQGPEFLIYFQGTGAADDSGLPNDRFFAVRPEGSVSTLKIQRTERGDSAVYLCASSLTGLNTEAFFGQGTRLTVV.